This TCR beta chain was profiled in a study of cytomegalovirus exposure and HLA in healthy donors. Despite likely unrecorded immune exposures, the donors were nominally healthy at the time of sampling. PCR employed 60 Vbeta and 13 Jbeta primers. The method was immunoSEQ multiplex PCR; TCRdb's version includes in-frame clones alone and lacks a portion of them. The table includes almost 200,000 clones, 79% detected once. The germline V and J ends were trimmed by 3 bases and 6 bases, with 11 bases remaining between them. From germline, CDR1 is LNHDA and CDR2 SQIVND (reference sequence). This CDR3 is 14 amino acids long.

The sequenced material came from PBMCs. J is TRBJ2-2 and V is TRBV19; tentative D call: TRBD1 (6 bases). The TCR sequence derives from a male donor in good health and CMV-seropositive. The CDR3 loop reads CASSITGFAGELFF. In nucleotides, the CDR3 is TGTGCCAGTAGTATTACAGGGTTTGCCGGGGAGCTGTTTTTT.